This entry describes one T cell receptor (beta chain). Its antigen is as yet unknown. Clones were sequenced by immunoSEQ multiplex PCR, and TCRdb holds only the in-frame ones, with some missing. In the table there are about 98,000 clones, more than 75% of which are singletons. This sample stems from a study of graft-versus-host responses after intestinal transplantation. As for the study in general: Anti-thymocyte globulin induction was given to all recipients, followed by tacrolimus and steroids for roughly three years.

V trimming: 2 bases; J trimming: 10 bases; junction bases outside the gene matches: 7. CDR1 and CDR2 (germline): MDHEN, SYDVKM. This CDR3 contains 14 residues. Study-level findings and limits: Detection of GvH clones occurred in recipient marrow, and some had their first appearance in ileum or blood.

The TCR originated in a human patient who received an intestinal transplant, so some T cells may come from the graft donor. The source material was PBMCs, sampled 255 days after intestinal transplant. V gene TRBV28 combines with J gene TRBJ1-4; 7 bases align to TRBD1. The CDR3 here is CASSLSTGEGKLFF. CDR3 sequence (DNA): TGTGCCAGCAGTTTAAGTACAGGGGAAGGAAAACTGTTTTTT.